A single sample gave rise to the 4 T cell receptor beta chains below, sequenced in a study of tumor-infiltrating lymphocytes in primary liver carcinoma. Co-extraction yielded RNA and DNA from around 20-30 mg of unsorted bulk tissue. Priming with a constant-region primer yielded TCR beta cDNA from roughly 0.45 ug total RNA. TCR beta libraries came from three nested multiplex PCR rounds using slightly modified ARM-PCR. Forward primers for TRBV1-TRBV30 and a C-beta reverse primer served the first two PCR rounds, at about 10 cycles each. TCRdb re-called the multiplex PCR reads with MiXCR, one entry per CDR3 protein. Here the sample spans roughly 78,000 distinct CDR3 sequences, around 75% being singletons. The sample consisted of liver tumor tissue from sampling region 4. Subset in this sample: tumor region T4, right-lateral pole. The source of these receptors is a woman in her sixties with primary liver carcinoma and hepatitis B virus infection.

A note on this clonotype: This clone may be a read error of a much larger clone one base away. The V and J genes are TRBV5-1 and TRBJ2-7; D gene unclear. CDR1 and CDR2 (germline): SGHRS, YFSETQ. The CDR3 sequence is 12 residues long. V lost 1 base and J 5 bases, leaving 7 bases between the germline ends. The CDR3 DNA reads as TGCGCCAGCAGCTTGACCACCAACGAGCAGTACTTC. It specifies CASSLTTNEQYF.

Worth noting for this clonotype: The CDR3 does not end in the conserved phenylalanine or tryptophan, so this is likely a read error. V and J are TRBV11-2 and TRBJ1-1; 9 bases align to TRBD1. V lost 7 bases, J lost 6 bases, and 18 bases stayed unmatched. The length of the CDR3 is 17 residues. Germline V CDR1 and CDR2: SGHAT, FQNNGV. The DNA of the CDR3 is TGTGCCAGCAACTCCCAAGGGACAGGGTCGGAATTTGCTGAAGCTTTCCTT. Amino acids: CASNSQGTGSEFAEAFL.

This clonotype has a count of ten or more. The rearrangement uses TRBV6-1 and TRBJ1-1; D not certain. The CDR3 runs to 15 residues. Trimming shortened V by 5 bases and J by 1 base, and 14 bases separated the two germline ends. Germline V CDR1 and CDR2: MNHNS, SASEGT. The CDR3 here is CASSSDPTGNTEAFF. CDR3 DNA sequence: TGTGCCAGCAGTTCGGACCCAACTGGGAACACTGAAGCTTTCTTT.

With regard to this clonotype: Without the conserved terminal phenylalanine or tryptophan, this CDR3 likely stems from a read error. The chain couples TRBV29-1 to TRBJ1-2, with 9 bases aligning to TRBD1. Germline CDR1 is SQVTM and CDR2 is ANQGSEA. The CDR3 has 12 amino acids. For the CDR3, the DNA is TGCAACGTTGAGGACAGGGGCTATGGATACACCTCC. The encoded protein is CNVEDRGYGYTS.